These T cell receptor beta chains were read from a single sample in a study of T cell changes during pregnancy in multiple sclerosis. The repertoire was sequenced with immunoSEQ multiplex PCR; TCRdb's copy has only in-frame clones and lacks some. This table has 45,000 to 55,000 clones, about 91% appearing once. The sample was peripheral blood, taken in the third trimester of pregnancy. The source of these receptors is a female donor with multiple sclerosis, enrolled in a pregnancy study. Both conserved end residues are part of each CDR3. A clone size is listed for some rows: how often the clone was seen (once, few, many), or a class if it is expanded.

size: few; V: TRBV6-5; J: TRBJ1-2; length: 14; CDR3: CASSYSMEGYGYTF
size: NA; V: TRBV4-3; J: TRBJ2-6; length: 16; CDR3: CASSQGQGTGANVLTF
size: NA; V: TRBV9; J: TRBJ2-7; length: 14; CDR3: CASSVAAGDYEQYF
size: NA; V: TRBV28; J: TRBJ2-7; length: 12; CDR3: CASGLLSYEQYF
size: NA; V: TRBV27; J: TRBJ1-3; length: 14; CDR3: CASSPSRSGNTIYF
size: NA; V: TRBV16; J: TRBJ1-5; length: 15; CDR3: CASSPTSSGGQPQHF
size: NA; V: TRBV7-2; J: TRBJ2-1; length: 16; CDR3: CASSFMTGTGSNEQFF
size: NA; V: TRBV11-3; J: TRBJ2-2; length: 16; CDR3: CASSRRLAGGTGELFF
size: NA; V: TRBV5-6; J: TRBJ2-3; length: 15; CDR3: CASSSRLAGRDTQYF
size: NA; V: TRBV5-3; J: TRBJ1-1; length: 14; CDR3: CARSLLYWNTEAFF
size: NA; V: TRBV18; J: TRBJ2-1; length: 15; CDR3: CASSPLDSGYNEQFF
size: NA; V: TRBV7-2; J: TRBJ2-1; length: 16; CDR3: CASSLEPSGGYNEQFF
size: NA; V: TRBV12-2; J: TRBJ2-1; length: 17; CDR3: CASRLVPAHREVNEQFF
size: NA; V: TRBV4-2; J: TRBJ2-1; length: 17; CDR3: CASSPSPTSGSIYEQFF
size: once; V: TRBV4-3; J: TRBJ2-1; length: 14; CDR3: CASSQDVGGNEQFF
size: NA; V: TRBV5-1; J: TRBJ2-3; length: 16; CDR3: CASSSGEGQGADTQYF
size: NA; V: TRBV27; J: TRBJ2-7; length: 15; CDR3: CASSLWGGRGYEQYF
size: NA; V: TRBV5-5; J: TRBJ2-2; length: 13; CDR3: CASSPLSTGELFF
size: NA; V: TRBV9; J: TRBJ1-2; length: 14; CDR3: CASSVGDRDWGYTF
size: NA; V: TRBV27; J: TRBJ1-2; length: 18; CDR3: CASSSSSSSGLFDYGYTF
size: NA; V: TRBV5-4; J: TRBJ2-7; length: 14; CDR3: CASSGQGRAHEQYF
size: NA; V: TRBV18; J: TRBJ2-3; length: 15; CDR3: CASSKAGVYSDTQYF
size: NA; V: TRBV15; J: TRBJ1-4; length: 14; CDR3: CATSVPGMNEKLFF
size: few; V: TRBV9; J: TRBJ1-1; length: 13; CDR3: CASSVRANTEAFF
size: NA; V: TRBV6-5; J: TRBJ2-7; length: 14; CDR3: CASSQKGNSYEQYF
size: NA; V: TRBV28; J: TRBJ2-3; length: 16; CDR3: CASSFAASGIADTQYF
size: NA; V: TRBV7-2; J: TRBJ2-2; length: 16; CDR3: CASSLAGQGSPGELFF
size: NA; V: TRBV27; J: TRBJ1-4; length: 16; CDR3: CASRARGGITDGKLFF
size: NA; V: TRBV27; J: TRBJ1-4; length: 15; CDR3: CASGRPGGTNEKLFF
size: NA; V: TRBV19; J: TRBJ1-2; length: 15; CDR3: CASSYTITDLYGYTF
size: NA; V: TRBV19; J: TRBJ2-5; length: 15; CDR3: CASSSTPPGQETQYF
size: NA; V: TRBV9; J: TRBJ2-1; length: 17; CDR3: CASSVQQTGTGADEQFF
size: NA; V: TRBV7-9; J: TRBJ2-3; length: 15; CDR3: CASSLRELQADTQYF
size: NA; V: TRBV5-6; J: TRBJ2-1; length: 18; CDR3: CASRGTTGTSGTYNEQFF
size: NA; V: TRBV28; J: TRBJ2-7; length: 17; CDR3: CASSSPGGRAGPYEQYF
size: NA; V: TRBV19; J: TRBJ1-1; length: 13; CDR3: CASSIAVNTEAFF
size: NA; V: TRBV5-4; J: TRBJ2-1; length: 11; CDR3: CASSLGAEQFF
size: NA; V: TRBV29-1; J: TRBJ2-2; length: 14; CDR3: CSVERESVTGELFF
size: NA; V: TRBV2; J: TRBJ2-1; length: 18; CDR3: CASSESPWTSGHDDEQFF
size: once; V: TRBV5-1; J: TRBJ2-2; length: 15; CDR3: CASSSLSPKLGELFF